Shown below are 5 T cell receptor beta chains from a single sample sequenced in a study of T cell repertoires in cytomegalovirus infection. TCRdb re-called the reads through MiXCR, storing one row per CDR3 protein. The profile shows 150,000 or so distinct CDR3 sequences, 17% of them singletons. Sequencing used CD8+ T cells from PBMCs. The receptor set was obtained from a human donor in good health (CMV status not recorded). Some clones in this sample may be carry-over from other donors' samples.

This chain connects TRBV12-5 to TRBJ2-7; 7 bases match TRBD1. V lost 1 base to trimming and J lost 1 base; unmatched junction nucleotides: 10. The CDR3 is 17 amino acids. Germline V CDR1 and CDR2: LGHNT, FRNRAP. The CDR3: CASGLGAGGESSYEQYF. The CDR3 nucleotides read TGTGCTAGTGGTTTGGGGGCAGGGGGAGAGAGTTCCTACGAGCAGTACTTC.

The genes are TRBV9 and TRBJ2-3; D unresolved. Germline loops: CDR1 SGDLS, CDR2 YYNGEE. The V end lost 5 bases, the J end lost 0 bases, and 7 bases lay between the germline ends. The CDR3 totals 13 residues. The CDR3 DNA reads as TGTGCCAGCAGTTATTCTAGCACAGATACGCAGTATTTT. Protein product: CASSYSSTDTQYF.

This clonotype has ten or more counts. The chain joins TRBV11-2 to TRBJ2-7; tentatively, D is TRBD2 (6 bases). The CDR3 extends over 15 amino acids. Looked up from germline, CDR1 is SGHAT and CDR2 is FQNNGV. Trimming removed 1 base at V and 4 bases at J, with 14 bases between. CDR3 nucleotide sequence: TGTGCCAGCAGCTTAGTCGTCGGGAGCGGGTACGAGCAGTACTTC. Protein sequence: CASSLVVGSGYEQYF.

Many counts were recorded for this clonotype. The CDR3 DNA is TGTGCCAGCAGCTCAAGACAGGGCCCTGAAGCTTTCTTT. It is translated as CASSSRQGPEAFF. The chain employs TRBV7-8 and TRBJ1-1; 7 bases line up with TRBD1. Trimming cost V 4 bases and J 6 bases; bases outside gene matches: 5. The CDR3 has 13 residues. CDR1 and CDR2 (germline): SGHVS, FQNEAQ.

The chain joins TRBV7-9 to TRBJ1-2; TRBD1 aligns across 8 bases. The V gene end was trimmed by 5 bases and the J gene end by 0 bases; junction bases not matched to a gene: 14. The CDR3 extends over 18 amino acids. Germline assignment: CDR1 SEHNR and CDR2 FQNEAQ (reference sequence). DNA for the CDR3: TGTGCCAGCAGCCCACCGCCGGGACAGGAGCGAGCTAACTATGGCTACACCTTC. This gives the protein CASSPPPGQERANYGYTF.